This T cell receptor (beta chain) was profiled in a study of T cell responses to AZD1222 COVID-19 vaccine. Study-level findings and limits: Along spike, vaccine-associated CD4 TCRs were found throughout, with dominance at 160-218 and 743-854.

The length of the CDR3 is 15 residues. CDR1 and CDR2 (germline): LNHDA, SQIVND (reference sequence). With 10 bases removed from V and 4 bases from J, the gap between germline ends came to 23 bases. Generated by immunoSEQ multiplex PCR, the TCRdb table keeps only in-frame clones and is missing some. This sample has 120,000 to 150,000 clones, with roughly 91% found just once. Concerning this clone: Its antigen remains unknown.

The sequence came from an adult in good health. The source was peripheral blood, collected on day 0 of AZD1222 vaccination. The chain links TRBV19 to TRBJ2-7; D is possibly TRBD2 (7 bases). In DNA, the CDR3 is TGTGCCACTCAACCCGGGGGCGGGAGTGGGTACGAGCAGTACTTC. Protein product: CATQPGGGSGYEQYF.